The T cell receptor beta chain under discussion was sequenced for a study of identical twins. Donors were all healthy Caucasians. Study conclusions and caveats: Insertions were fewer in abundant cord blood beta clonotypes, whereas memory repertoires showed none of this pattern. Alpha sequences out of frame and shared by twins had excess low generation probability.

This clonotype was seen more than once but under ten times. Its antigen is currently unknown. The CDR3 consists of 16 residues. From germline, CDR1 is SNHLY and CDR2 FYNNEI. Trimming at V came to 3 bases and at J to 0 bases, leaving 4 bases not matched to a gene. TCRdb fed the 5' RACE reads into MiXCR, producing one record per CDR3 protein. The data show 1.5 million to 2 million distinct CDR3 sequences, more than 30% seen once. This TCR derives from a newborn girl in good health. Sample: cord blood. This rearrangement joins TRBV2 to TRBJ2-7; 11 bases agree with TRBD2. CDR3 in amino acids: CASSDRLAGISYEQYF. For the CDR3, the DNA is TGTGCCAGCAGTGATCGACTAGCGGGGATCTCCTACGAGCAGTACTTC. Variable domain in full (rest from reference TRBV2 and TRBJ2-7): EPEVTQTPSHQVTQMGQEVILRCVPISNHLYFYWYRQILGQKVEFLVSFYNNEISEKSEIFDDQFSVERPDGSNFTLKIRSTKLEDSAMYFCASSDRLAGISYEQYFGPGTRLTVT.